Here is one T cell receptor (beta chain) with its context. Its specificity is not known. The data derive from a study of blood T cells in healthy people across ages. Findings and limits, study-wide: Donors of long life had a larger count of naive CD4+ cells and greater diversity than aged donors. Among T cells, TCR beta diversity per million cells dropped roughly linearly as age rose.

Germline loops: CDR1 MNHEY, CDR2 SVGEGT. The CDR3 length is 12 residues. Next came a second PCR, run for about 6 to 11 cycles, which used a sample-barcoded 5' primer along with a J-beta primer mix. One entry per CDR3 protein results from TCRdb running MiXCR on the 5' RACE reads. The sample records 800,000 or so distinct CDR3 sequences, 25% being singletons. The same sample was also studied in work on T cells of mothers and their children. As that study records: Donation involved three healthy Caucasian mothers and the six children that they had. In both related and unrelated pairs, TCR recombination output is shaped similarly by thymic selection.

The sample taken for sequencing was blood. This clonotype originated in a boy between 10 and 17 years old in good health. The rearrangement uses TRBV6-2 or TRBV6-3 and TRBJ2-5; D is perhaps TRBD1 (6 bases). CDR3 DNA: TGTACCGGACCGGGACAACAAGAGACCCAGTACTTC. It codes for CTGPGQQETQYF.